These T cell receptor beta chains were read from a single sample in a study of blood T cell repertoires in COVID-19. The protocol was immunoSEQ multiplex PCR, while the TCRdb copy is restricted to in-frame clones and leaves out a portion. The table includes some 90,000 clones, less than 75% detected once. The sequencing input was peripheral blood. The receptors derive from a woman between 55 and 75 years old in a cohort sampled during active or convalescent COVID-19. Each CDR3 is given with its conserved first and last residue. Each record gives: CDR3 DNA, CDR3 protein, D gene, V gene, J gene, clone size. A D gene is named only where the DNA matches it firmly. Clone size is given for some rows only: seen once, a few or many times, or a class if the clone is expanded.

CDR3 DNA: TGTGCCATCAGTGAACAGCGGGGGGTCAGCACAGATACGCAGTATTTT
CDR3 protein: CAISEQRGVSTDTQYF
D gene: TRBD2
V gene: TRBV10-3
J gene: TRBJ2-3
clone size: -

CDR3 DNA: TGTGCCAGTAGGTACAGCTATGGCTACACCTTC
CDR3 protein: CASRYSYGYTF
D gene: -
V gene: TRBV19
J gene: TRBJ1-2
clone size: -

CDR3 DNA: TGCAGCGCTTACAGGGGGCCCTCCTACGAGCAGTACTTC
CDR3 protein: CSAYRGPSYEQYF
D gene: TRBD1
V gene: TRBV29-1
J gene: TRBJ2-7
clone size: -

CDR3 DNA: TGTGCCAGCAGCCTGCGTGTGGGACATAGCAATCAGCCCCAGCATTTT
CDR3 protein: CASSLRVGHSNQPQHF
D gene: -
V gene: TRBV5-8
J gene: TRBJ1-5
clone size: -

CDR3 DNA: TGTGCCAGCAGTTACTCCGCTGGAAACACCATATATTTT
CDR3 protein: CASSYSAGNTIYF
D gene: -
V gene: TRBV6-5
J gene: TRBJ1-3
clone size: -

CDR3 DNA: TGTGCCAGCAGTTTCGGGGGTACTGAAGCTTTCTTT
CDR3 protein: CASSFGGTEAFF
D gene: -
V gene: TRBV12-3/TRBV12-4
J gene: TRBJ1-1
clone size: many

CDR3 DNA: TGTGCCAGCAGCGCCGACAGGGGGCCCCGGGGGGCTTTCTTT
CDR3 protein: CASSADRGPRGAFF
D gene: TRBD1
V gene: TRBV7-3
J gene: TRBJ1-1
clone size: -

CDR3 DNA: TGTGCCAGCAGGACAGGGGGCGAGACCCAGTACTTC
CDR3 protein: CASRTGGETQYF
D gene: TRBD1
V gene: TRBV25-1
J gene: TRBJ2-5
clone size: -

CDR3 DNA: TGTGCCAGCAGCTTCTCCGGGACAGGGGGTTTCGAGCAGTACTTC
CDR3 protein: CASSFSGTGGFEQYF
D gene: TRBD1
V gene: TRBV11-3
J gene: TRBJ2-7
clone size: -

CDR3 DNA: TGTGCCAGCTCACTACGAGATCAGGTGTTTATCGGCTACACCTTC
CDR3 protein: CASSLRDQVFIGYTF
D gene: -
V gene: TRBV18
J gene: TRBJ1-2
clone size: -

CDR3 DNA: TGTGCCAGCACCCCCCCCGGTCGAGAGACCCAGTACTTC
CDR3 protein: CASTPPGRETQYF
D gene: -
V gene: TRBV3-1/TRBV3-2
J gene: TRBJ2-5
clone size: -

CDR3 DNA: TGTGCCAGCAGCCTCCCAACCTCGGGGTGGGGCTATGGCTACACCTTC
CDR3 protein: CASSLPTSGWGYGYTF
D gene: -
V gene: TRBV7-9
J gene: TRBJ1-2
clone size: once

CDR3 DNA: TGTGCCAGCAGTACCTATGAGGGGAACACTGAAGCTTTCTTT
CDR3 protein: CASSTYEGNTEAFF
D gene: -
V gene: TRBV6-4
J gene: TRBJ1-1
clone size: -

CDR3 DNA: TGTGCCAGCAGCTTGGTTAGGGGGCAGGGAGAGCAGTACTTC
CDR3 protein: CASSLVRGQGEQYF
D gene: TRBD1
V gene: TRBV5-6
J gene: TRBJ2-7
clone size: -

CDR3 DNA: TGTGCCAGCAGCCCAAACAGGGGTTCTGAGCAGTTCTTC
CDR3 protein: CASSPNRGSEQFF
D gene: TRBD1
V gene: TRBV7-3
J gene: TRBJ2-1
clone size: -

CDR3 DNA: TGTGCCAGCAGCGTAGTAAACAGGGACTATGGCTACACCTTC
CDR3 protein: CASSVVNRDYGYTF
D gene: -
V gene: TRBV9
J gene: TRBJ1-2
clone size: -

CDR3 DNA: TGTGCCAGTCACCGCGGGACAGGGGATGGCTACACCTTC
CDR3 protein: CASHRGTGDGYTF
D gene: TRBD1
V gene: TRBV6-5
J gene: TRBJ1-2
clone size: -

CDR3 DNA: TGTGCCATCCGGGACAGGGCAGGCCAGCCCCAGCATTTT
CDR3 protein: CAIRDRAGQPQHF
D gene: TRBD1
V gene: TRBV10-3
J gene: TRBJ1-5
clone size: -

CDR3 DNA: TGTGCCAGCAGCCAAGTCTCACAGGGCACTAATGAAAAACTGTTTTTT
CDR3 protein: CASSQVSQGTNEKLFF
D gene: -
V gene: TRBV4-2
J gene: TRBJ1-4
clone size: -

CDR3 DNA: TGCGCCAGCAGCCAATCTCACGGACAGGGGAGTGTTTCAGATACGCAGTATTTT
CDR3 protein: CASSQSHGQGSVSDTQYF
D gene: TRBD1
V gene: TRBV4-3
J gene: TRBJ2-3
clone size: -